The 27 T cell receptor beta chains below all came from one sample that was sequenced in a study of blood T cell repertoires in COVID-19. The table came from immunoSEQ multiplex PCR; TCRdb's copy has only in-frame clones and leaves some out. The table records about 210,000 clones, almost 85% of them present only once. Sequencing used peripheral blood. The receptors were gathered from a woman aged 65 to 85 with COVID-19, enrolled during active disease.

The V call is TRBV21-1, the J call TRBJ1-1. TRBV21-1 is classified as a pseudogene. This CDR3 is 12 amino acids long. This CDR3 is CASSKGAGEAFF. In nucleotides, the CDR3 is TGTGCCAGCTCCAAAGGGGCGGGGGAAGCTTTCTTT.

The genes are TRBV5-8 and TRBJ2-2; no reliable D call. Looked up from germline, CDR1 is SGHTS and CDR2 is YDEGEE. The CDR3 sequence is 15 residues long. Trimming cost V 3 bases and J 4 bases, with 13 bases left between them. Here the CDR3 DNA reads TGTGCCAGCAGCTCGCGTGGGCTCGGCACCGGGGAGCTGTTTTTT. Protein sequence: CASSSRGLGTGELFF.

The chain has TRBV12-3 or TRBV12-4 and TRBJ1-2; unclear D gene. CDR3 length: 13 residues. The germline V and J ends were trimmed by 3 bases and 7 bases, with 12 bases remaining between them. The CDR3 DNA sequence: TGTGCCAGCAGTTTGGGCAGGCCGAGTGGCTACACCTTC. Residues: CASSLGRPSGYTF.

The chain joins TRBV5-4 to TRBJ2-1, with a tentative D call TRBD1 (6 bases). V dropped 2 bases and J dropped 1 base, with 7 bases sitting between them. The CDR3 sequence is 14 residues long. Germline assignment: CDR1 SGHNT and CDR2 YYREEE (reference sequence). Written as DNA, the CDR3 is TGTGCCAGCAGCTTTCAGGGGTCCTACAATGAGCAGTTCTTC. This gives the protein CASSFQGSYNEQFF.

This clone appeared a single time. The chain is built from TRBV10-2 and TRBJ1-2; 9 nucleotides match TRBD1. V dropped 4 bases and J dropped 0; count of bases not matched to a gene: 24. Germline values: CDR1 WSHSY, CDR2 SAAADI. The CDR3 contains 22 residues. In DNA form, the CDR3 reads TGCGCCAGCAGTGCAGGACGACTGACTCGCCCTCCGGGACAGGGAGCTAACTATGGCTACACCTTC. Amino acid sequence: CASSAGRLTRPPGQGANYGYTF.

This chain joins TRBV6-1 and TRBJ2-6, with D maybe TRBD1 (6 bases). The CDR3 runs 15 residues. CDR1 is MNHNS, CDR2 SASEGT, per germline. Trimming cost V 3 bases and J 1 base, with 7 bases left between them. This CDR3 reads CASSDRGSGANVLTF. The DNA of the CDR3 is TGTGCCAGCAGTGACAGGGGATCTGGGGCCAACGTCCTGACTTTC.

The DNA of the CDR3 is TGTGCCAGCAGCCTGACAGGGGGCCGAGAGACCCAGTACTTC. Its protein is CASSLTGGRETQYF. This rearrangement joins TRBV5-8 to TRBJ2-5; 10 nucleotides align to TRBD1. The germline gives CDR1 SGHTS, CDR2 YDEGEE. V lost 4 bases to trimming and J lost 4 bases; unmatched junction nucleotides: 4. This CDR3 has 14 amino acids.

On this clone itself: A read error may produce the germline difference seen at one junction end. The chain uses TRBV7-7 and TRBJ2-3, with TRBD2 matching 9 bases. The CDR3 is made up of 16 amino acids. Germline-derived CDR1 and CDR2 are SSHAT and FNYEAQ (reference sequence). The CDR3 loop is CASSPISGSGTDTQYF. The DNA for the CDR3 is TGTGCTAGCAGCCCCATTAGCGGGAGTGGGACAGATACGCAGTATTTT.

The chain joins TRBV9 to TRBJ1-6; a weak D match, TRBD1 (6 bases). The CDR3 is 15 residues long. The germline gives CDR1 SGDLS, CDR2 YYNGEE. Trimming left V 5 bases short and J 9 bases short, with 18 bases between. The CDR3 DNA sequence: TGTGCCAGCAGTGTTGCTGCTGGGGGCAGTTCACCCCTCCACTTT. Translated, it gives CASSVAAGGSSPLHF.

V gene TRBV30 combines with J gene TRBJ1-4; TRBD1 matches 8 bases. The CDR3 has 15 amino acids. J was trimmed by 7 bases and V by 2 bases; bases with no gene match: 9. Germline CDR1 GTSNPN, CDR2 SVGIG (reference sequence). Here the CDR3 DNA reads TGTGCCTGGAGTACCGGACAGGGTGGTAGTGAAAAACTGTTTTTT. This sequence encodes CAWSTGQGGSEKLFF.

CDR3 loop: CASSREQTYEQYF. The CDR3 bases are TGTGCCAGCAGTCGGGAGCAGACCTACGAGCAGTACTTC. This rearrangement joins TRBV6-5 to TRBJ2-7, with a possible D match to TRBD2 (6 bases). Trimming took off 5 bases at V and 2 bases at J, with 10 bases between the two ends. The V gene's germline CDR1 is MNHEY and CDR2 SVGAGI. This CDR3 has 13 amino acids.

This clone came up once. This chain connects TRBV6-5 to TRBJ2-1; 11 bases fit TRBD2. Germline V CDR1 and CDR2: MNHEY, SVGAGI. The length of the CDR3 is 15 residues. Losses at the gene ends were 7 bases for V and 3 bases for J; bases not matched to a gene: 5. The CDR3 loop reads CASNRLAGLYNEQFF. In DNA, the CDR3 is TGTGCCAGCAACCGACTAGCGGGACTCTACAATGAGCAGTTCTTC.

This clone was detected once. The rearrangement links TRBV5-1 to TRBJ2-3; 10 positions agree with TRBD2. With V trimmed by 2 bases and J by 0 bases, 0 bases remained unmatched. Germline V gene data show CDR1 as SGHRS and CDR2 as YFSETQ. This CDR3 is 15 amino acids long. CDR3 sequence (DNA): TGCGCCAGCAGCTTAGCGGGGGGGAGCACAGATACGCAGTATTTT. Translating it yields CASSLAGGSTDTQYF. The variable domain in full, completed from reference TRBV5-1 and TRBJ2-3, reads KAGVTQTPRYLIKTRGQQVTLSCSPISGHRSVSWYQQTPGQGLQFLFEYFSETQRNKGNFPGRFSGRQFSNSRSEMNVSTLELGDSALYLCASSLAGGSTDTQYFGPGTRLTVL.

The gene calls are TRBV29-1 and TRBJ2-5, with D perhaps matching TRBD1 (6 bases). Trimming left V 5 bases short and J 1 base short, with 11 bases between. The CDR3 is made up of 13 amino acids. Germline V gives CDR1 SQVTM, CDR2 ANQGSEA. CDR3 in DNA: TGCAGCGTTCCGGGACAATCCCAAGAGACCCAGTACTTC. Translation: CSVPGQSQETQYF.

The rearrangement uses TRBV15 and TRBJ1-4; maybe TRBD1 (5 bases). CDR1 and CDR2 from the germline V gene are LNHNV and YYDKDF (reference sequence). Trimming left V 6 bases short and J 8 bases short, with 16 bases between. This CDR3 has 14 amino acids. CDR3 nucleotides: TGTGCCACCAGTCTCGGGGACTCTGAAGAAAAACTGTTTTTT. It encodes CATSLGDSEEKLFF.

This sequence joins TRBV4-3 and TRBJ1-2; no reliable D call. Germline V gene lookup returns CDR1 LGHNA and CDR2 YSLEER. This CDR3 comprises 15 residues. The ends were cut back, 0 bases at V and 2 bases at J, with 10 bases in the middle. CDR3: CASSQDGRPNYGYTF. For the CDR3, the DNA is TGCGCCAGCAGCCAAGACGGCAGGCCAAACTATGGCTACACCTTC.

The chain recombines TRBV11-2 with TRBJ2-1, with a possible D match to TRBD1 (7 bases). There are 14 residues in the CDR3. Germline-derived CDR1 and CDR2 are SGHAT and FQNNGV. Trimming took off 5 bases at V and 7 bases at J, with 15 bases between the two ends. Written as DNA, the CDR3 is TGTGCCAGCAGCACCCAACAGGGGAGGAATGAGCAGTTCTTC. This gives the protein CASSTQQGRNEQFF.

The chain uses TRBV6-5 and TRBJ2-1; D is uncertain. Germline CDR1 and CDR2: MNHEY and SVGAGI. V was shortened by 6 bases and J by 7 bases, with 16 bases between the two germline ends. This CDR3 region has 14 residues. CDR3 amino acids: CASRLLVGPNEQFF. CDR3 DNA: TGTGCCAGCAGACTCCTAGTAGGTCCGAATGAGCAGTTCTTC.

The genes are TRBV28 and TRBJ1-5; D ambiguous. This CDR3 has 14 amino acids. Germline CDR1 MDHEN, CDR2 SYDVKM. Trimming stripped 6 bases from V and 4 bases from J, with 13 bases between. DNA of the CDR3: TGTGCCAGCAGGCAGATTGCAGAAAATCAGCCCCAGCATTTT. Encoded protein: CASRQIAENQPQHF.

V usage is TRBV24-1 and J usage is TRBJ2-2, with TRBD2 as a possible D gene (6 bases). V lost 1 base, J lost 5 bases, and 7 bases lay in between. The CDR3 is made up of 14 amino acids. CDR1 is KGHDR, CDR2 SFDVKD, per germline. Here the CDR3 DNA reads TGTGCCACCAGTGATTTCGGGGGTACCGGGGAGCTGTTTTTT. It encodes CATSDFGGTGELFF.

The chain carries TRBV11-2 and TRBJ2-5; 11 bases are shared with TRBD2. Unmatched junction bases numbered 5, after V lost 5 bases and J lost 0 bases. This CDR3 has 16 amino acids. Per germline, CDR1 SGHAT and CDR2 FQNNGV. The CDR3 loop is CASSRGTSGDQETQYF. As DNA, the CDR3 is TGTGCCAGCAGCCGGGGGACTAGCGGAGACCAAGAGACCCAGTACTTC.

This CDR3 is CASRPLSPGTGEQYF. The CDR3 DNA is TGTGCCAGCAGGCCCCTTTCACCGGGAACGGGCGAGCAGTACTTC. The V gene is TRBV27, the J gene TRBJ2-7, with D possibly matching TRBD2 (5 bases). The germline V gene encodes CDR1 MNHEY and CDR2 SMNVEV (reference sequence). V lost 6 bases to trimming and J lost 6 bases, with 21 bases between them. The CDR3 has 15 residues.

The chain is built from TRBV4-3 and TRBJ1-4; D not resolved. Between the trimmed V and J ends, which lost 0 bases and 4 bases, there was a span of 9 bases. The CDR3 is made up of 15 amino acids. CDR1 is LGHNA and CDR2 is YSLEER in the germline V gene. The CDR3 loop is CASSQDPAGNEKLFF. The CDR3, as DNA: TGCGCCAGCAGCCAAGACCCGGCGGGTAATGAAAAACTGTTTTTT.

This chain links TRBV3-1 (or the pseudogene TRBV3-2) with TRBJ1-1; D is unclear. The CDR3 is 12 amino acids. Germline CDR1 reads LGHDT; CDR2 reads YNNKEL (reference sequence). V was pared by 2 bases and J by 4 bases, with 5 bases between. The CDR3 protein is CASSQNSTEAFF. The DNA of the CDR3 is TGTGCCAGCAGCCAAAACTCCACTGAAGCTTTCTTT.

This sequence joins TRBV9 and TRBJ1-3; D uncertain. V lost 0 bases to trimming and J lost 5 bases, with 9 bases between them. This CDR3 has 14 amino acids. From germline, CDR1 is SGDLS and CDR2 YYNGEE. The CDR3 loop is CASSVAGNRNTIYF. CDR3 bases: TGTGCCAGCAGCGTAGCCGGGAACAGAAACACCATATATTTT. Filled out from reference TRBV9 and TRBJ1-3, the complete variable domain reads DSGVTQTPKHLITATGQRVTLRCSPRSGDLSVYWYQQSLDQGLQFLIQYYNGEERAKGNILERFSAQQFPDLHSELNLSSLELGDSALYFCASSVAGNRNTIYFGEGSWLTVV.

The chain joins TRBV7-2 to TRBJ1-1; 8 bases agree with TRBD1. V lost 2 bases and J lost 0; bases outside the gene matches: 5. Looked up from germline, CDR1 is SGHTA and CDR2 is FQGNSA. This CDR3 has 16 amino acids. In nucleotides, the CDR3 is TGTGCCAGCAGCTTAACAAGACAGGGGATGAACACTGAAGCTTTCTTT. It encodes CASSLTRQGMNTEAFF.

This CDR3 reads CASSENAGTGNEQFF. CDR3 DNA: TGTGCCAGCAGTGAAAATGCGGGAACGGGGAATGAGCAGTTCTTC. The chain employs TRBV2 and TRBJ2-1, with D perhaps matching TRBD2 (6 bases). V was clipped by 2 bases and J by 7 bases, with 15 bases between them. Germline loops: CDR1 SNHLY, CDR2 FYNNEI. The CDR3 consists of 15 residues.